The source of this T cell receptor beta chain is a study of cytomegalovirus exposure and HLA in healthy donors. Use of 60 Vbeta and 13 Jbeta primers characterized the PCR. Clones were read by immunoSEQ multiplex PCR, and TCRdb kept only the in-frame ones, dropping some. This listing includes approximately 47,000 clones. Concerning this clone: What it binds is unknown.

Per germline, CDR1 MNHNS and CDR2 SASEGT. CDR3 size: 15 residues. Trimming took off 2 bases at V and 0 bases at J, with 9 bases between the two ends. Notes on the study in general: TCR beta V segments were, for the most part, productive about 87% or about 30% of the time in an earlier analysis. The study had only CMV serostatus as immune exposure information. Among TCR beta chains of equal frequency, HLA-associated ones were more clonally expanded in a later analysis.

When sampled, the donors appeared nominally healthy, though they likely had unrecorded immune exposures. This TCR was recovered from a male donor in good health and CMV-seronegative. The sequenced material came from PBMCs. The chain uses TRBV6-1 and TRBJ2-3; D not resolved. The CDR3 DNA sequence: TGTGCCAGCAGTGAAACCGTGAGAAGCACAGATACGCAGTATTTT. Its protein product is CASSETVRSTDTQYF.